The 32 T cell receptor beta chains presented below share a single source sample, sequenced in a study of cytomegalovirus exposure and HLA in healthy donors. This PCR relied on a set of 60 Vbeta primers and 13 Jbeta primers. Repertoires were generated with immunoSEQ multiplex PCR, while TCRdb's copy carries only in-frame clones and drops some. The table has some 160,000 clones, about 80% seen once; the top ten hold roughly 1.6%. Material for sequencing was PBMCs. Source of these receptors: a man in his forties or fifties in good health and CMV-seronegative.

The chain joins TRBV10-3 to TRBJ2-1; 8 positions agree with TRBD1. With V trimmed by 8 bases and J by 6 bases, 3 bases remained unmatched. CDR3 length: 12 amino acids. CDR1 is ENHRY, CDR2 SYGVKD, per germline. The CDR3 DNA reads TGTGCCATCGGACAGGGAGGCAATGAGCAGTTCTTC. Amino acids: CAIGQGGNEQFF.

The chain combines TRBV6-5 with TRBJ2-1; D remains unclear. CDR1 is MNHEY and CDR2 is SVGAGI in the germline V gene. The CDR3 has 15 residues. V was cut by 5 bases and J by 0 bases, with 11 bases left in between. The CDR3 loop is CASSLQQSSYNEQFF. The DNA of the CDR3 is TGTGCCAGCAGTCTTCAACAGAGCTCCTACAATGAGCAGTTCTTC.

This clone has just a few counts. The rearrangement uses TRBV6-1 and TRBJ1-2; D remains ambiguous. The CDR3 extends over 15 amino acids. Trimming took 1 base from V and 3 from J, leaving 12 bases between them. In germline, CDR1 is MNHNS, CDR2 SASEGT. The CDR3 spells CASSEVYTEDYGYTF. In nucleotides, the CDR3 is TGTGCCAGCAGTGAAGTATATACTGAAGACTATGGCTACACCTTC.

In its sample, this clone was seen once. This sequence joins TRBV2 and TRBJ2-1; 10 nucleotides agree with TRBD2. The junction had 2 bases not matched to a gene; V was cut back by 8 bases and J by 4 bases. CDR1 is SNHLY and CDR2 is FYNNEI in the germline V gene. The CDR3 length is 13 residues. CDR3 amino acids: CASLAGEYNEQFF. The DNA for the CDR3 is TGTGCCAGCCTAGCGGGAGAATACAATGAGCAGTTCTTC. Supplemented by reference TRBV2 and TRBJ2-1, the full variable domain reads EPEVTQTPSHQVTQMGQEVILRCVPISNHLYFYWYRQILGQKVEFLVSFYNNEISEKSEIFDDQFSVERPDGSNFTLKIRSTKLEDSAMYFCASLAGEYNEQFFGPGTRLTVL.

This chain joins TRBV18 and TRBJ2-2, with unresolved D. The germline V gene has CDR1 KGHSH and CDR2 LQKENI. V lost 2 bases and J 5 bases, leaving 12 bases between the germline ends. The CDR3 has 15 amino acids. CDR3 in DNA: TGTGCCAGCTCACCATTAGGAGCTAGGACCGGGGAGCTGTTTTTT. Translating it yields CASSPLGARTGELFF. The full variable domain, its missing parts supplied by reference TRBV18 and TRBJ2-2, is NAGVMQNPRHLVRRRGQEARLRCSPMKGHSHVYWYRQLPEEGLKFMVYLQKENIIDESGMPKERFSAEFPKEGPSILRIQQVVRGDSAAYFCASSPLGARTGELFFGEGSRLTVL.

The chain is built from TRBV15 and TRBJ2-1; 9 nucleotides line up with TRBD2. With 5 bases clipped from V and 6 bases from J, the junction kept 11 bases outside the gene matches. Germline-derived CDR1 and CDR2 are LNHNV and YYDKDF (reference sequence). The CDR3 consists of 16 residues. The chain's CDR3 is CATSGKLLAGTNEQFF. The CDR3, as DNA: TGTGCCACCAGCGGGAAATTGCTAGCGGGAACCAATGAGCAGTTCTTC.

The rearrangement joins TRBV5-1 to TRBJ1-4, with a weak D call TRBD1 (6 bases). This CDR3 region has 14 residues. Trimming stripped 0 bases from V and 7 bases from J, with 10 bases between. Germline loops: CDR1 SGHRS, CDR2 YFSETQ. The CDR3 region is CASSLGQAGEKLFF. The CDR3 DNA is TGCGCCAGCAGCTTGGGACAGGCGGGTGAAAAACTGTTTTTT.

The chain has TRBV19 and TRBJ1-3; D perhaps matches TRBD1 (6 bases). V was clipped by 4 bases and J by 3 bases, with 19 bases between them. The length of the CDR3 is 17 residues. From germline, CDR1 is LNHDA and CDR2 SQIVND (reference sequence). The CDR3: CASSTLLPQGHGNTIYF. For the CDR3, the DNA is TGTGCCAGTAGTACTCTTCTACCGCAGGGGCATGGAAACACCATATATTTT.

A few counts support this clone. CDR3: CASSLDFLGHIDNGYTF. For the CDR3, the DNA is TGTGCCAGCAGCTTAGACTTTTTGGGGCACATTGACAATGGCTACACCTTC. The chain is built from TRBV7-2 and TRBJ1-2; D might be TRBD1 (5 bases). The CDR3 is made up of 17 amino acids. Germline CDR1 reads SGHTA; CDR2 reads FQGNSA. V was pared by 1 base and J by 6 bases, with 21 bases between.

The chain recombines TRBV6-1 with TRBJ2-1; 11 positions agree with TRBD1. The CDR3 sequence is 17 residues long. Germline-derived CDR1 and CDR2 are MNHNS and SASEGT. With 2 bases clipped from V and 8 bases from J, the junction kept 11 bases outside the gene matches. The CDR3 loop reads CASSELPYGQGADEQFF. In DNA form, the CDR3 reads TGTGCCAGCAGTGAACTGCCTTATGGACAGGGGGCGGATGAGCAGTTCTTC.

The chain recombines TRBV19 with TRBJ2-4; 7 positions agree with TRBD1. From germline, CDR1 is LNHDA and CDR2 SQIVND (reference sequence). This CDR3 region has 15 residues. The junction had 10 bases not matched to a gene; V was cut back by 7 bases and J by 4 bases. The CDR3 spells CASTPTGLMKNIQYF. CDR3 in DNA: TGTGCCAGTACCCCGACAGGGCTTATGAAAAACATTCAGTACTTC.

The J gene is TRBJ1-2, the V gene TRBV9; 8 bases line up with TRBD1. Germline assignment: CDR1 SGDLS and CDR2 YYNGEE. There are 15 residues in the CDR3. Trimming took 0 bases from V and 4 from J; bases not matched to a gene: 5. DNA for the CDR3: TGTGCCAGCAGCGTAGCAGGGGGCGCCGGCTATGGCTACACCTTC. Amino acids: CASSVAGGAGYGYTF. Supplemented by reference TRBV9 and TRBJ1-2, the full variable domain reads DSGVTQTPKHLITATGQRVTLRCSPRSGDLSVYWYQQSLDQGLQFLIQYYNGEERAKGNILERFSAQQFPDLHSELNLSSLELGDSALYFCASSVAGGAGYGYTFGSGTRLTVV.

CDR3 sequence: CASSPGTGGPYEQYF. The CDR3, as DNA: TGTGCCAGCAGTCCCGGGACAGGGGGCCCCTACGAGCAGTACTTC. The V call is TRBV6-1, the J call TRBJ2-7, with 12 nucleotides matching TRBD1. The length of the CDR3 is 15 residues. Germline CDR1 reads MNHNS; CDR2 reads SASEGT. V lost 5 bases and J lost 2; bases outside the gene matches: 4.

V gene TRBV5-6 combines with J gene TRBJ2-1, with D possibly matching TRBD1 (6 bases). CDR3 length: 16 amino acids. V lost 1 base and J 7 bases, leaving 18 bases between the germline ends. Germline V gene data show CDR1 as SGHDT and CDR2 as YYEEEE. The CDR3 loop is CASSLFIQGPLNEQFF. CDR3 nucleotide sequence: TGTGCCAGCAGCTTGTTCATACAGGGTCCCCTAAATGAGCAGTTCTTC.

This rearrangement joins TRBV7-9 to TRBJ2-1; possible D gene TRBD1, 5 bases. The V gene's germline CDR1 is SEHNR and CDR2 FQNEAQ (reference sequence). V was trimmed by 4 bases and J by 4 bases, leaving 11 bases between them. CDR3 length equals 14 residues. CDR3: CASSSLGPYNEQFF. CDR3 nucleotides: TGTGCCAGCAGCTCCCTGGGGCCGTACAATGAGCAGTTCTTC.

The gene calls are TRBV5-1 and TRBJ2-2; 13 nucleotides align to TRBD2. Per germline, CDR1 SGHRS and CDR2 YFSETQ. V shed 5 bases and J 6 bases; nucleotides not matched to a gene: 10. This CDR3 comprises 17 residues. CDR3 DNA: TGCGCCAGCAGTTTCGCACTAGCGGGAGGGTCCCCCGGGGAGCTGTTTTTT. It specifies CASSFALAGGSPGELFF.

The chain combines TRBV7-3 with TRBJ2-1; the D gene is possibly TRBD2 (6 bases). The CDR3 loop spans 14 amino acids. Germline lookup yields CDR1 SGHTA and CDR2 FQGTGA. V was cut by 5 bases and J by 10 bases, with 18 bases left in between. In DNA form, the CDR3 reads TGTGCCAGCAGCCCGCGGGGAGGCGGGACCGAGCAGTTCTTC. It yields the protein CASSPRGGGTEQFF.

The J gene is TRBJ1-1, the V gene TRBV7-2, with 8 nucleotides matching TRBD1. The V segment lost 4 bases and the J segment 4 bases; nucleotides outside the gene matches: 2. The CDR3 is 13 residues long. CDR1 and CDR2 from the germline V gene are SGHTA and FQGNSA. The CDR3 DNA reads TGTGCCAGCAGCTACGGACAGGGCACTGAAGCTTTCTTT. It codes for CASSYGQGTEAFF. Based on the CDR3 plus reference TRBV7-2 and TRBJ1-1, the full variable domain is GAGVSQSPSNKVTEKGKDVELRCDPISGHTALYWYRQSLGQGLEFLIYFQGNSAPDKSGLPSDRFSAERTGGSVSTLTIQRTQQEDSAVYLCASSYGQGTEAFFGQGTRLTVV.

This chain joins TRBV4-1 and TRBJ2-5; TRBD2 matches 8 bases. The CDR3 loop spans 17 amino acids. CDR1 and CDR2 (germline): MGHRA, YSYEKL. J gave up 4 bases and V 0 bases, and 10 bases lay outside the gene matches. This CDR3 is CASSQDGTRGGRETQYF. As DNA, the CDR3 is TGCGCCAGCAGCCAAGATGGGACTAGAGGGGGTAGAGAGACCCAGTACTTC.

The rearrangement links TRBV11-2 to TRBJ2-7, with D possibly matching TRBD2 (6 bases). Germline V gene sequence: CDR1 SGHAT, CDR2 FQNNGV. With 5 bases removed from V and 6 bases from J, the gap between germline ends came to 14 bases. This CDR3 has 13 amino acids. CDR3 coding DNA: TGTGCCAGCAGCCACTGGCTGGGGGGCGAGCAGTACTTC. This gives the protein CASSHWLGGEQYF.

The V and J genes are TRBV5-1 and TRBJ2-1, with D perhaps TRBD1 (5 bases). CDR3 length: 13 amino acids. V lost 1 base to trimming and J lost 7 bases, with 9 bases between them. The germline V gene has CDR1 SGHRS and CDR2 YFSETQ. The CDR3 coding sequence is TGCGCCAGCAGCTTGTCAGGGTCGAATGAGCAGTTCTTC. Encoded protein: CASSLSGSNEQFF.

The V gene is TRBV14, the J gene TRBJ1-3; 8 bases are shared with TRBD1. The CDR3 consists of 17 residues. CDR1 and CDR2 from the germline V gene are SGHDN and FVKESK. J was trimmed by 0 bases and V by 1 base; bases with no gene match: 5. The CDR3 spells CASSQAPDRVSGNTIYF. The CDR3 nucleotides read TGTGCCAGCAGCCAAGCCCCGGACAGGGTCTCTGGAAACACCATATATTTT.

Comment on this clone: At one end, the junction sequence differs from germline, possibly due to a read error. The V gene is TRBV6-6, the J gene TRBJ2-6; a possible D gene is TRBD1 (5 bases). This CDR3 is built from 12 residues. Per the germline V gene, CDR1 is MNHNY and CDR2 is SVGAGI (reference sequence). CDR3 sequence: CASAAGANGLTF. The CDR3 DNA sequence: TGTGCCAGCGCAGCTGGGGCCAACGGCCTGACTTTC.

The J gene is TRBJ2-5, the V gene TRBV2, with D unclear. CDR3 length: 13 residues. Trimming took off 2 bases at V and 1 base at J, with 5 bases between the two ends. The germline V gene has CDR1 SNHLY and CDR2 FYNNEI. CDR3 loop: CASSELAQETQYF. The CDR3 DNA sequence: TGTGCCAGCAGTGAACTGGCCCAAGAGACCCAGTACTTC.

This clone has a handful of counts. The chain carries TRBV2 and TRBJ1-6; D gene ambiguous. Germline CDR1 SNHLY, CDR2 FYNNEI. CDR3 length equals 14 residues. V lost 2 bases, J lost 8 bases, and 10 bases lay in between. The CDR3 loop is CASSEMESHSPLHF. The CDR3 region has the DNA TGTGCCAGCAGTGAAATGGAGAGCCATTCACCCCTCCACTTT.

In this sample, this clone turned up a few times. V gene TRBV28 combines with J gene TRBJ2-1; the match to TRBD2 covers 7 bases. V shed 4 bases and J 0 bases; nucleotides not matched to a gene: 9. Looked up from germline, CDR1 is MDHEN and CDR2 is SYDVKM. The CDR3 covers 17 residues. CDR3 in amino acids: CASSSLLAPSSYNEQFF. As DNA, the CDR3 is TGTGCCAGCAGTTCCTTACTAGCGCCTAGCTCCTACAATGAGCAGTTCTTC.

The genes are TRBV27 and TRBJ2-6; TRBD2 agrees at 10 bases. Germline CDR1 reads MNHEY; CDR2 reads SMNVEV (reference sequence). This CDR3 spans 18 amino acids. V trimming: 8 bases; J trimming: 0 bases; junction bases outside the gene matches: 10. CDR3 nucleotides: TGTGCCAGCGCTAGGCTAGCGGGAGCCTACTCTGGGGCCAACGTCCTGACTTTC. Protein sequence: CASARLAGAYSGANVLTF.

The V and J genes are TRBV7-9 and TRBJ2-2; 9 positions match TRBD1. Unmatched junction bases numbered 9, after V lost 5 bases and J lost 2 bases. Looked up from germline, CDR1 is SEHNR and CDR2 is FQNEAQ (reference sequence). The CDR3 length is 17 residues. The CDR3 protein is CASSLPRTGENTGELFF. CDR3 nucleotides: TGTGCCAGCAGCCTGCCTCGGACAGGGGAAAACACCGGGGAGCTGTTTTTT.

The CDR3 DNA follows: TGTGCCAGTACGGACACAGAGTACAATGAGCAGTTCTTC. This sequence encodes CASTDTEYNEQFF. V is TRBV19 and J is TRBJ2-1; weak D call: TRBD1 (5 bases). CDR3 length: 13 residues. Trimming took off 7 bases at V and 4 bases at J, with 11 bases between the two ends. CDR1 and CDR2 (germline): LNHDA, SQIVND (reference sequence).

As to this clone: The sample carries other DNA sequences with the same CDR3. The V and J genes are TRBV7-2 and TRBJ2-1; no clear D. The V end was cut by 0 bases, the J end by 2 bases, with 8 bases between. The CDR3 is made up of 15 amino acids. Germline V gene sequence: CDR1 SGHTA, CDR2 FQGNSA. CDR3 sequence reads: CASSLAAGAYNEQFF. CDR3 bases: TGTGCCAGCAGCTTAGCGGCAGGCGCCTACAATGAGCAGTTCTTC.

The gene calls are TRBV19 and TRBJ2-5; TRBD1 matches at 8 bases. CDR1 and CDR2 from the germline V gene are LNHDA and SQIVND (reference sequence). V shed 7 bases, J shed 7 bases, and the junction held 11 bases outside the gene matches. The length of the CDR3 is 14 residues. The CDR3 DNA sequence: TGTGCCAGTAACCAGGACAGGGCTGCAGGGACCCAGTACTTC. It specifies CASNQDRAAGTQYF.

V gene TRBV18 combines with J gene TRBJ1-3; the D gene is possibly TRBD1 (6 bases). The CDR3 consists of 16 residues. Looked up from germline, CDR1 is KGHSH and CDR2 is LQKENI. Trimming cost V 2 bases and J 0 bases, with 11 bases left between them. In DNA form, the CDR3 reads TGTGCCAGCTCACCAGGGGGCATCGACTCTGGAAACACCATATATTTT. Protein product: CASSPGGIDSGNTIYF.